The source of this T cell receptor (beta chain) is a study of shared clonotypes between healthy human individuals. V was trimmed by 6 bases and J by 0 bases, leaving 12 bases between them. From germline, CDR1 is MNHEY and CDR2 SMNVEV (reference sequence). The length of the CDR3 is 15 residues. The table came from immunoSEQ multiplex PCR; TCRdb's copy has only in-frame clones and leaves some out. The data contain millions of clones, approximately 95% of them seen just once; the ten biggest clones take up 0.35% to 0.5%. The chain is built from TRBV27 and TRBJ2-1; unclear D gene. This sequence originates from a young man in good health. Some clones in this sample may be carry-over from other donors' samples. Sequenced sample: naive CD4+ T cells from PBMCs. Subset meaning: CD45RA+ positively selected. CDR3 in DNA: TGTGCCAGCAGAGATGGGCTTAGCTCCTACAATGAGCAGTTCTTC. It encodes CASRDGLSSYNEQFF.